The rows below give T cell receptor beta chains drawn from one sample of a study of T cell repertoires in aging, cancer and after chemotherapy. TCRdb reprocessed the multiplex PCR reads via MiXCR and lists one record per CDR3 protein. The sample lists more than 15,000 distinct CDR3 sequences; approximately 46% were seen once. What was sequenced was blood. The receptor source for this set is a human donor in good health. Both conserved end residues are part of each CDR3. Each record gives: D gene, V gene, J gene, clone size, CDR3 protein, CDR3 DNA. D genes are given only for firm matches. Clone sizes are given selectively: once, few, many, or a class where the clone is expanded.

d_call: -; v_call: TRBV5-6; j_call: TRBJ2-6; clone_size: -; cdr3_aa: CASSLSNGIATF; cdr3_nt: TGTGCCAGCAGCTTGTCAAACGGTATAGCGACTTTC
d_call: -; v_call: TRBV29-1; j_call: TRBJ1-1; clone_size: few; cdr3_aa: CSAGTLNTEAFF; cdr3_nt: TGCAGCGCCGGGACACTTAACACTGAAGCTTTCTTT
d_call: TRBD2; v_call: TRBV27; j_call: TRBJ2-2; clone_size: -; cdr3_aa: CASSYLLAGFGQTGELFF; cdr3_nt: TGTGCCAGCAGTTATCTACTAGCGGGATTCGGGCAGACCGGGGAGCTGTTTTTT
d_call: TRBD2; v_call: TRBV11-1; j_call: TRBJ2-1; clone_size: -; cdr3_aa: CASSPRTSGAYNEQFF; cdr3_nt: TGTGCCAGCAGCCCCCGGACTAGCGGAGCCTACAATGAGCAGTTCTTC
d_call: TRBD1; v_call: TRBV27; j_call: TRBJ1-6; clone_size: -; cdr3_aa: CASSLGTVGTYNSPLHF; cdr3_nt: TGTGCCAGCAGTTTGGGGACAGTCGGAACCTATAATTCACCCCTCCACTTT
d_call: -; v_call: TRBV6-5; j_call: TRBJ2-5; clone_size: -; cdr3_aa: CASSYSIRTGQETQYF; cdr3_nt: TGTGCCAGCAGTTACTCGATTAGGACGGGACAAGAGACCCAGTACTTC
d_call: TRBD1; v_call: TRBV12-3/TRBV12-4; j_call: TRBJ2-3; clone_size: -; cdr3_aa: CASTTTGSGNTQYF; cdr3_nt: TGTGCCAGCACCACGACAGGGAGTGGAAATACGCAGTATTTT
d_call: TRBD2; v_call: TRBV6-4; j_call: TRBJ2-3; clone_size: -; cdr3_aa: CASSDSVSGSDTQYF; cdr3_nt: TGTGCCAGCAGTGACTCAGTTAGCGGGAGTGATACGCAGTATTTT
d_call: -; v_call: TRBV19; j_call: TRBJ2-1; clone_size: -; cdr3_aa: CASQRDLYNEQFF; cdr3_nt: TGTGCCAGCCAGAGGGATTTATACAATGAGCAGTTCTTC
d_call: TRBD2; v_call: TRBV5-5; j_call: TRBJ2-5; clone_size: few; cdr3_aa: CASSSPGLAGEETQYF; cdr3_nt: TGTGCCAGCAGCTCCCCGGGACTAGCGGGAGAAGAGACCCAGTACTTC
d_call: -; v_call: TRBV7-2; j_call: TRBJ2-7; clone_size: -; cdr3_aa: CASSYLPQGDYEQYF; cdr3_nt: TGTGCCAGCAGCTACCTCCCCCAGGGAGATTACGAGCAGTACTTC
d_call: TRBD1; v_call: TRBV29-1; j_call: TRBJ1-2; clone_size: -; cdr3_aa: CSVEGQGKGGYTF; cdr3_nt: TGCAGCGTTGAAGGACAGGGGAAGGGTGGCTACACCTTC
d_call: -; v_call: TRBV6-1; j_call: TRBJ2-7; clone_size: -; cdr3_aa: CASSELGFTYEQYF; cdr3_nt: TGTGCCAGCAGTGAATTGGGATTCACCTACGAGCAGTACTTC
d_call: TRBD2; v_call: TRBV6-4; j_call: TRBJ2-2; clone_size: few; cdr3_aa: CASSGLAGATGELFF; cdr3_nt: TGTGCCAGCAGTGGACTAGCGGGAGCAACCGGGGAGCTGTTTTTT
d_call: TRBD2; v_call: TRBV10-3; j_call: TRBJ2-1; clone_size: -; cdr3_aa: CAISERTRGREQFF; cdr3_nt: TGTGCCATCAGTGAGCGGACTAGGGGAAGGGAGCAGTTCTTC
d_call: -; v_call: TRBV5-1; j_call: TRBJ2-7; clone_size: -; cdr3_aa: CARSLVGELSYEQYF; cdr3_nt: TGTGCCAGAAGCTTGGTCGGGGAACTTTCCTACGAGCAGTACTTC
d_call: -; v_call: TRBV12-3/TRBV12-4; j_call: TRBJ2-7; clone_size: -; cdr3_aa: CASSNSGTQTYEQYF; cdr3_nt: TGTGCCAGCAGTAACTCCGGGACACAGACCTACGAGCAGTACTTC
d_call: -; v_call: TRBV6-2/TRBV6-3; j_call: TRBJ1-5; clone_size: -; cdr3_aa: CASSTAGAGQPQHF; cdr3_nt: TGTGCCAGCAGCACCGCGGGGGCGGGTCAGCCCCAGCATTTT
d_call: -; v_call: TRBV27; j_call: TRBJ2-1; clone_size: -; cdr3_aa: CASSSAGLEGNEQFF; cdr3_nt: TGTGCCAGCAGTTCCGCCGGGCTAGAAGGCAATGAGCAGTTCTTC
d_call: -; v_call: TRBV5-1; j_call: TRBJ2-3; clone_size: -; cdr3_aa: CASSFVRATDTQYF; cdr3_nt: TGCGCCAGCAGCTTCGTACGAGCCACAGATACGCAGTATTTT
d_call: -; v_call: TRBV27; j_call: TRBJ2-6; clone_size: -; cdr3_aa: CASSLSSGSGANVLTF; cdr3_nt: TGTGCCAGCAGTTTATCGTCCGGGTCTGGGGCCAACGTCCTGACTTTC
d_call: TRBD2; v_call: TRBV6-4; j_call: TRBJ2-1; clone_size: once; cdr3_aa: CASNYTVAGVGGNEQFF; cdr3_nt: TGTGCCAGCAACTATACTGTAGCGGGAGTAGGAGGCAATGAGCAGTTCTTC
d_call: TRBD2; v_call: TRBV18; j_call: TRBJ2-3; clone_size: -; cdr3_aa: CASSREPGGGADTQYF; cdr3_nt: TGTGCCAGCTCACGGGAGCCGGGGGGTGGCGCAGATACGCAGTATTTT
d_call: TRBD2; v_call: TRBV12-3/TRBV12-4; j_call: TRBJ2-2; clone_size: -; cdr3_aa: CASSVSGRNTGELFF; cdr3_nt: TGTGCCAGCAGTGTCAGCGGGAGAAACACCGGGGAGCTGTTTTTT
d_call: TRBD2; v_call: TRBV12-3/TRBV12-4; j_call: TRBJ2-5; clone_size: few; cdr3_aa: CASSQGTSRKETQYF; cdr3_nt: TGTGCCAGCAGTCAAGGGACTAGCAGAAAGGAGACCCAGTACTTC
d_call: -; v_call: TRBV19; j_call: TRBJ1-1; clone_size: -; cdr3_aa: CASSIGGRMNTEAFF; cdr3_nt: TGTGCCAGTAGTATAGGGGGGAGAATGAACACTGAAGCTTTCTTT
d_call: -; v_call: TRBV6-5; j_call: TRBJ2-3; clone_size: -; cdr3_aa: CASRTGRRSTDTQYF; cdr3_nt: TGTGCCAGCCGCACCGGTCGCCGGAGCACAGATACGCAGTATTTT
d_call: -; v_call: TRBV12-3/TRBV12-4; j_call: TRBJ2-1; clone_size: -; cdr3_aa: CASNGQGSSYEQFF; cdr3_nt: TGTGCCAGCAACGGCCAGGGAAGTAGCTATGAGCAGTTCTTC
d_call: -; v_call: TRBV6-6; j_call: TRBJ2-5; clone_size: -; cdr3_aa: CASSSLKGGGGQETQYF; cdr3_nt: TGTGCCAGCAGTTCCCTCAAGGGGGGGGGAGGGCAAGAGACCCAGTACTTC
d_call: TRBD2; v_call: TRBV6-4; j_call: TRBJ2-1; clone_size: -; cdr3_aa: CASSATSGPYNEQFF; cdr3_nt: TGTGCCAGCAGTGCCACTAGCGGGCCTTACAATGAGCAGTTCTTC
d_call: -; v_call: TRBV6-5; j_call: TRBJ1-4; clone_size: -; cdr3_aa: CASKEGDQALWIMKKLFF; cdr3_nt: TGTGCCAGCAAGGAGGGAGACCAAGCCCTATGGATAATGAAAAAACTGTTTTTT
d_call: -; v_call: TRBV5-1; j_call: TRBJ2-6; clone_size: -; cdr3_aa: CASSLDGTYGSGANVLTF; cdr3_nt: TGCGCCAGCAGCTTGGATGGGACCTACGGCTCTGGGGCCAACGTCCTGACTTTC
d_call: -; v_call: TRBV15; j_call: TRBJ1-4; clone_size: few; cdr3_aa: CATSMSYGDEKLFF; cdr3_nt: TGTGCCACCAGCATGAGCTACGGGGACGAAAAACTGTTTTTT
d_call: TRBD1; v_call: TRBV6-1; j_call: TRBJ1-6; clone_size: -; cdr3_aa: CASSEATGDNPPLHF; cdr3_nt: TGTGCCAGCAGTGAAGCGACAGGGGATAATCCACCCCTCCACTTT
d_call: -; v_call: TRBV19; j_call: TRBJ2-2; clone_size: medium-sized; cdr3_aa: CASSIQNTGELFF; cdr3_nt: TGTGCCAGTAGTATCCAGAACACCGGGGAGCTGTTTTTT
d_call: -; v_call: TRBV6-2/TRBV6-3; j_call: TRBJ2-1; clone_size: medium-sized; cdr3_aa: CASRWGEVTYNEQFF; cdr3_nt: TGTGCCAGCAGATGGGGAGAGGTAACCTACAATGAGCAGTTCTTC
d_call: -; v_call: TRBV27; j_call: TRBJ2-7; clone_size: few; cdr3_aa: CASSVLPYEQYF; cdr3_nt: TGTGCCAGCAGTGTCCTCCCCTACGAGCAGTACTTC
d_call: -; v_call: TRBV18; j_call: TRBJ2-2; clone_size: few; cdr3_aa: CASSPLVSAPNTGELFF; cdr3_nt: TGTGCCAGCTCACCACTCGTTTCCGCCCCGAACACCGGGGAGCTGTTTTTT
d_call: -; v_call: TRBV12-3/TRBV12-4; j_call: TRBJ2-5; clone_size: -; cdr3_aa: CASTFSQGRETQYF; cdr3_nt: TGTGCCAGCACTTTTTCACAAGGGAGAGAGACCCAGTACTTC
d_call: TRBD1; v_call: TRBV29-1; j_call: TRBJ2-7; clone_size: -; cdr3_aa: CSVEGWDRPYEQYF; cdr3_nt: TGCAGCGTTGAAGGTTGGGACAGGCCGTACGAGCAGTACTTC
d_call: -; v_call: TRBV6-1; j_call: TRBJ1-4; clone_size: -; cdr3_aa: CASSFGGPHEKLFF; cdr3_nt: TGTGCCAGCAGTTTCGGCGGACCCCATGAAAAACTGTTTTTT
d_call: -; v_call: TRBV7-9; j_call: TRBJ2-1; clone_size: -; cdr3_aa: CASSFNGEEQFF; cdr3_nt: TGTGCCAGCAGCTTTAACGGGGAAGAGCAGTTCTTC
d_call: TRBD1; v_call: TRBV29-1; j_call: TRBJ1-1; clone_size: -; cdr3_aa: CSVERTGGFTPEAFF; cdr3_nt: TGCAGCGTTGAAAGGACAGGGGGGTTTACCCCTGAAGCTTTCTTT
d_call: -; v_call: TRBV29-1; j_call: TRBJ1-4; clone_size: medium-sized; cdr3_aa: CSVLSTDLNEKLFF; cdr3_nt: TGCAGCGTTTTGAGCACAGACCTTAATGAAAAACTGTTTTTT
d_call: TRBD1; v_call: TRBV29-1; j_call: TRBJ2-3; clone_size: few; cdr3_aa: CSVSTDRDSVDTQYF; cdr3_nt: TGCAGCGTTTCCACCGACAGGGATTCTGTGGATACGCAGTATTTT
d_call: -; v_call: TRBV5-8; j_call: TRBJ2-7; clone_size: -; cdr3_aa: CASSPRDAYEQYF; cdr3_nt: TGTGCCAGCAGCCCACGGGACGCCTACGAGCAGTACTTC
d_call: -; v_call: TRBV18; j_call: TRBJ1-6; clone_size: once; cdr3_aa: CASSPYYNSPLHF; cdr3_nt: TGTGCCAGCTCACCCTACTATAATTCACCCCTCCACTTT